This TCR beta chain was observed in a study of graft-versus-host responses after intestinal transplantation. Study summary: Anti-thymocyte globulin induction preceded two to four years of tacrolimus and steroid maintenance in all recipients.

In this sample, this clone turned up once. No antigen is known for it. Assay used: immunoSEQ multiplex PCR; TCRdb lists only in-frame clones, some missing. Of around 87,000 clones in the sample, less than 95% were seen once. Study-level results: Early post-transplant HvG declines tracked with peak circulating GvH clone levels. Some GvH clones appeared in ileal mucosa or blood before recipient bone marrow.

V lost 4 bases to trimming and J lost 4 bases; unmatched junction nucleotides: 8. Germline-derived CDR1 and CDR2 are SGHRS and YFSETQ. The CDR3 is 18 amino acids. The sequence was collected from a human donor who was the organ donor for an intestinal transplant. The source material was unstimulated CD8+ T cells sorted from spleen or lymph node cells, sampled before transplant. The genes are TRBV5-1 and TRBJ2-1; TRBD2 aligns across 16 bases. DNA for the CDR3: TGCGCCAGCAGCCCGGGACTAGCGGGGGGGCGGTGGTACAATGAGCAGTTCTTC. It translates to CASSPGLAGGRWYNEQFF. Full variable domain (rest looked up from reference TRBV5-1 and TRBJ2-1): KAGVTQTPRYLIKTRGQQVTLSCSPISGHRSVSWYQQTPGQGLQFLFEYFSETQRNKGNFPGRFSGRQFSNSRSEMNVSTLELGDSALYLCASSPGLAGGRWYNEQFFGPGTRLTVL.